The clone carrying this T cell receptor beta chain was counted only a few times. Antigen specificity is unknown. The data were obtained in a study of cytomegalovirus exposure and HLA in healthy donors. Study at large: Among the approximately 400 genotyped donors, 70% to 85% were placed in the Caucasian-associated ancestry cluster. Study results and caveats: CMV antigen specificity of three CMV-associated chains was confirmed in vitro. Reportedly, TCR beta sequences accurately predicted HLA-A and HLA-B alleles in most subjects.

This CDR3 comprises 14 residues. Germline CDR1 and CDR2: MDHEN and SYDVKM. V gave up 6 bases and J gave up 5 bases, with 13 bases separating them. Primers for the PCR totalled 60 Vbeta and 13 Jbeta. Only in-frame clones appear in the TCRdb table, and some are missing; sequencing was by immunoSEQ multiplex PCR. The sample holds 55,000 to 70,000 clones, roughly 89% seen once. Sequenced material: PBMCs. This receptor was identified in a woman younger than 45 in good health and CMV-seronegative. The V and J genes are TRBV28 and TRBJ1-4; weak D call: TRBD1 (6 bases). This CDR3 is CASSLDSSNEKLFF. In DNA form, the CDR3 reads TGTGCCAGCAGCCTGGACAGCAGCAATGAAAAACTGTTTTTT.